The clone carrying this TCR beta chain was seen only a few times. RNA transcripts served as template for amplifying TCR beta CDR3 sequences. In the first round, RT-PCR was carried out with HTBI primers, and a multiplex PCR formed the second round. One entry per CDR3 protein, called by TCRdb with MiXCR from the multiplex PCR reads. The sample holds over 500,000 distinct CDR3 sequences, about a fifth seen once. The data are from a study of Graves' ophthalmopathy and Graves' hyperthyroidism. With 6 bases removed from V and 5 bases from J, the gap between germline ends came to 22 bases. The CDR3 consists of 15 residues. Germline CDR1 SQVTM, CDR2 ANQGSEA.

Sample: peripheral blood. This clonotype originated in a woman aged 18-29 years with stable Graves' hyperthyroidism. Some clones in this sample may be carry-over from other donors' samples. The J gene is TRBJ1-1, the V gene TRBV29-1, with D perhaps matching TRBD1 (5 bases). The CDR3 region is CSVTQQKTEGTEAFF. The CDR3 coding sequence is TGCAGCGTCACCCAACAGAAGACAGAGGGGACTGAAGCTTTCTTT. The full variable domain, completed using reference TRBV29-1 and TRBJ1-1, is SAVISQKPSRDICQRGTSLTIQCQVDSQVTMMFWYRQQPGQSLTLIATANQGSEATYESGFVIDKFPISRPNLTFSTLTVSNMSPEDSSIYLCSVTQQKTEGTEAFFGQGTRLTVV.